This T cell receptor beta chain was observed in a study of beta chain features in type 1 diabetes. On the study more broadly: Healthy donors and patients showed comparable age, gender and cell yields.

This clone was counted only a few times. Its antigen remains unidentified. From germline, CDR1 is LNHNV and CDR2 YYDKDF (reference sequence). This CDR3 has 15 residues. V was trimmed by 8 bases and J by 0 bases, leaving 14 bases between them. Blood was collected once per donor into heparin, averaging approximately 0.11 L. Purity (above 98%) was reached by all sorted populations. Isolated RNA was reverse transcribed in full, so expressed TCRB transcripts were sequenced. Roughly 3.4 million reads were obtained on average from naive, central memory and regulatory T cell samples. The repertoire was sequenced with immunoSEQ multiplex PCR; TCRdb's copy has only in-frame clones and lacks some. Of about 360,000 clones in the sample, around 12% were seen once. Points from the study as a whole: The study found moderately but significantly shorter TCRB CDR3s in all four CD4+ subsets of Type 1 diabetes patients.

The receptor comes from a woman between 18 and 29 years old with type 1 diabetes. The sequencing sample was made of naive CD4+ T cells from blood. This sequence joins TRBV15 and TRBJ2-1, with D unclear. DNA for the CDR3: TGTGCCACCTCCCTCCTGGGCGTCTCCTACAATGAGCAGTTCTTC. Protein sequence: CATSLLGVSYNEQFF.